This is a list of T cell receptor beta chains from one sample in a study of memory CD8 T cells in hepatitis C reinfection. Assay used: immunoSEQ multiplex PCR; TCRdb lists only in-frame clones, some missing. The repertoire holds some 50,000 clones, with roughly 89% as singletons. Sample: naive CD8+ T cells sorted from blood. These receptor sequences come from a young man with hepatitis C virus infection. The CDR3 runs from the conserved cysteine through the conserved F or W. D genes are given only for firm matches. Clone size is shown for a subset of rows, as once, few, many or a class of expanded clone.

clone_size,d_call,v_call,j_call,cdr3_aa,cdr3_nt
NA,TRBD2,TRBV27,TRBJ2-1,CASTPGGSYNEQFF,TGTGCCAGCACCCCGGGAGGATCCTACAATGAGCAGTTCTTC
NA,TRBD1,TRBV2,TRBJ2-3,CASSETRDRETDTQYF,TGTGCCAGCAGTGAGACCCGGGACAGGGAAACAGATACGCAGTATTTT
NA,NA,TRBV7-9,TRBJ2-2,CASSSANTGELFF,TGTGCCAGCAGCTCCGCGAACACCGGGGAGCTGTTTTTT
NA,NA,TRBV4-1,TRBJ2-7,CASSRHLSYEQYF,TGCGCCAGCAGCCGGCACCTCTCCTACGAGCAGTACTTC
NA,NA,TRBV4-1,TRBJ2-7,CASSQDLKEVPYEQYF,TGCGCCAGCAGCCAAGACTTAAAGGAGGTCCCTTACGAGCAGTACTTC
NA,TRBD2,TRBV5-4,TRBJ2-1,CASSPWTSGNNEQFF,TGTGCCAGCAGCCCCTGGACTAGCGGGAACAATGAGCAGTTCTTC
NA,NA,TRBV7-9,TRBJ2-2,CASSLAQRTLNTGELFF,TGTGCCAGCAGCTTAGCCCAACGGACTCTTAACACCGGGGAGCTGTTTTTT
NA,TRBD1,TRBV4-1,TRBJ2-3,CASSQTGTGSTDTQYF,TGCGCCAGCAGCCAGACCGGGACAGGGTCCACAGATACGCAGTATTTT
NA,NA,TRBV19,TRBJ2-7,CASSNLYEQYF,TGTGCCAGTAGTAACTTATACGAGCAGTACTTC
NA,TRBD2,TRBV28,TRBJ2-3,CASGEGVGEEDTQYF,TGTGCCAGCGGGGAGGGTGTGGGGGAGGAAGATACGCAGTATTTT
NA,NA,TRBV19,TRBJ1-1,CASSIGGGNTEAFF,TGTGCCAGTAGTATCGGGGGAGGGAACACTGAAGCTTTCTTT
few,NA,TRBV2,TRBJ2-1,CASSERDNEQFF,TGTGCCAGCAGTGAGAGGGACAATGAGCAGTTCTTC
NA,TRBD1,TRBV6-6,TRBJ1-5,CASSSHRGPSNQPQHF,TGTGCCAGCTCTTCCCACAGGGGACCTAGCAATCAGCCCCAGCATTTT
NA,TRBD1,TRBV29-1,TRBJ1-1,CSSRTGNTEAFF,TGCAGCTCCCGGACAGGGAACACTGAAGCTTTCTTT
NA,NA,TRBV6-5,TRBJ2-1,CASSVAGLNNEQFF,TGTGCCAGCAGTGTGGCGGGGCTCAACAATGAGCAGTTCTTC
once,TRBD1,TRBV7-8,TRBJ1-2,CASSPTGGDYGYTF,TGTGCCAGCAGCCCGACAGGGGGGGATTATGGCTACACCTTC
NA,TRBD1,TRBV6-5,TRBJ2-5,CASSSDREETQYF,TGTGCCAGCAGTTCCGACAGGGAGGAGACCCAGTACTTC
NA,NA,TRBV29-1,TRBJ2-7,CSVRDNSYEQYF,TGCAGCGTTCGGGACAACTCCTACGAGCAGTACTTC
once,TRBD1,TRBV7-8,TRBJ2-3,CASGQGNTDTQYF,TGTGCCAGCGGACAGGGAAACACAGATACGCAGTATTTT
NA,NA,TRBV10-3,TRBJ1-1,CAISERTAGMNTEAFF,TGTGCCATCAGTGAAAGGACAGCAGGCATGAACACTGAAGCTTTCTTT
NA,TRBD2,TRBV11-2,TRBJ2-5,CASSHGLAETQYF,TGTGCCAGCAGCCATGGACTAGCTGAGACCCAGTACTTC
NA,TRBD1,TRBV4-1,TRBJ2-1,CASSHGQGGNNEQFF,TGCGCCAGCAGCCATGGACAGGGTGGTAACAATGAGCAGTTCTTC
NA,TRBD1,TRBV5-1,TRBJ2-7,CASSPGTGHYEQYF,TGCGCCAGCAGCCCCGGGACAGGACACTACGAGCAGTACTTC
NA,NA,TRBV9,TRBJ2-1,CASSVRAGSGFDEQFF,TGTGCCAGCAGCGTACGGGCGGGGTCTGGTTTCGATGAGCAGTTCTTC
NA,NA,TRBV4-3,TRBJ1-5,CASSQDGGNPQHF,TGCGCCAGCAGCCAAGACGGCGGTAACCCCCAGCATTTT
NA,NA,TRBV14,TRBJ2-1,CASSEGWGVDEQFF,TGTGCCAGCAGCGAGGGGTGGGGGGTCGATGAGCAGTTCTTC
NA,NA,TRBV19,TRBJ2-5,CASSTGTAYQETQYF,TGTGCCAGTAGTACCGGGACTGCGTACCAAGAGACCCAGTACTTC
NA,TRBD2,TRBV27,TRBJ2-5,CASSLTGLAAETQYF,TGTGCCAGCAGTTTAACGGGACTAGCGGCGGAGACCCAGTACTTC
NA,NA,TRBV9,TRBJ1-1,CASSVLTGNAEAFF,TGTGCCAGCAGCGTCCTCACAGGGAACGCTGAAGCTTTCTTT
NA,TRBD1,TRBV5-1,TRBJ1-5,CASSPGGTASQPQHF,TGCGCCAGCAGCCCCGGTGGGACAGCGAGTCAGCCCCAGCATTTT
NA,NA,TRBV5-4,TRBJ1-6,CASAVNYNSPLHF,TGTGCCAGCGCAGTGAATTATAATTCACCCCTCCACTTT
once,TRBD2,TRBV6-1,TRBJ2-5,CASSAGTSGRGIETQYF,TGTGCCAGCAGTGCCGGGACTAGCGGGAGGGGCATCGAGACCCAGTACTTC
NA,NA,TRBV7-9,TRBJ2-5,CASSLWTEQETQYF,TGTGCCAGCAGCTTATGGACAGAACAAGAGACCCAGTACTTC
NA,TRBD2,TRBV6-5,TRBJ2-1,CASKFGLAGNEQFF,TGTGCCAGCAAGTTCGGACTAGCGGGTAATGAGCAGTTCTTC
NA,NA,TRBV9,TRBJ2-3,CASSAENGAIRGTDTQYF,TGTGCCAGCAGCGCTGAAAATGGGGCTATCCGGGGCACAGATACGCAGTATTTT
NA,NA,TRBV7-9,TRBJ1-1,CASSPGLQNTEAFF,TGTGCCAGCAGCCCGGGACTCCAGAACACTGAAGCTTTCTTT
NA,NA,TRBV19,TRBJ2-2,CASRNRVDTGELFF,TGTGCCAGTCGTAACAGGGTCGACACCGGGGAGCTGTTTTTT
NA,NA,TRBV7-9,TRBJ2-5,CASSLSEQETQYF,TGTGCCAGCAGCTTATCCGAGCAAGAGACCCAGTACTTC
NA,NA,TRBV5-4,TRBJ1-1,CASSQDPGGTEAFF,TGTGCCAGCAGCCAGGACCCCGGGGGGACTGAAGCTTTCTTT
few,NA,TRBV6-6,TRBJ2-1,CASSYEDYRYNEQFF,TGTGCCAGCAGTTACGAGGACTACCGATACAATGAGCAGTTCTTC
NA,TRBD1,TRBV5-5,TRBJ2-7,CASSLAPPRDRGYEQYF,TGTGCCAGCAGCTTAGCCCCTCCCCGAGACAGGGGGTACGAGCAGTACTTC
NA,NA,TRBV7-9,TRBJ1-2,CASSSGLYGYTF,TGTGCCAGCAGCTCGGGACTTTATGGCTACACCTTC
NA,NA,TRBV6-5,TRBJ2-1,CASSYSSGAGNEQFF,TGTGCCAGCAGTTACTCGAGTGGAGCTGGGAATGAGCAGTTCTTC
NA,NA,TRBV6-4,TRBJ2-2,CASSDSAISDTGELFF,TGTGCCAGCAGTGACTCAGCGATCTCCGACACCGGGGAGCTGTTTTTT
NA,TRBD1,TRBV5-1,TRBJ1-5,CASSTDRDQPQHF,TGCGCCAGCAGTACGGACAGGGATCAGCCCCAGCATTTT
NA,TRBD2,TRBV2,TRBJ2-5,CASSEPWLAGEGETQYF,TGTGCCAGCAGTGAACCCTGGCTAGCGGGGGAGGGTGAGACCCAGTACTTC
once,TRBD1,TRBV6-1,TRBJ1-2,CASSDLTGEVNYGYTF,TGTGCCAGCAGTGACCTGACAGGGGAGGTAAACTATGGCTACACCTTC
NA,NA,TRBV2,TRBJ1-1,CASCTKGNSDTEAFF,TGTGCCAGCTGTACTAAGGGGAATTCGGACACTGAAGCTTTCTTT
NA,NA,TRBV27,TRBJ2-1,CASKPELANEQFF,TGTGCCTCCAAACCGGAACTAGCCAATGAGCAGTTCTTC
NA,NA,TRBV7-9,TRBJ2-6,CASSSSPANVLTF,TGTGCCAGCAGCTCCTCTCCGGCCAACGTCCTGACTTTC
NA,TRBD2,TRBV28,TRBJ2-7,CASSWGAALSGFSYEQYF,TGTGCCAGCAGTTGGGGAGCAGCACTTAGCGGGTTCTCCTACGAGCAGTACTTC
NA,NA,TRBV2,TRBJ1-1,CASSEVVWEGAEAFF,TGTGCCAGCAGTGAAGTGGTGTGGGAGGGCGCTGAAGCTTTCTTT
once,TRBD1,TRBV13,TRBJ1-1,CASSLGQGAEALF,TGTGCCAGCAGCCTAGGACAGGGCGCTGAAGCTCTCTTT
NA,NA,TRBV5-1,TRBJ1-1,CASTPGLGATEAFF,TGCGCCAGCACCCCCGGTTTGGGGGCGACTGAAGCTTTCTTT
NA,NA,TRBV4-1,TRBJ1-3,CASSQRATASSGNTIYF,TGCGCCAGCAGCCAGCGGGCCACCGCGAGCTCTGGAAACACCATATATTTT
NA,NA,TRBV11-2,TRBJ2-5,CASSPKPQGPQETQYF,TGTGCCAGCAGCCCTAAGCCCCAGGGCCCGCAAGAGACCCAGTACTTC
NA,TRBD2,TRBV9,TRBJ2-5,CASSVDPGLASQETQYF,TGTGCCAGCAGCGTAGATCCGGGACTAGCGTCCCAAGAGACCCAGTACTTC
NA,TRBD1,TRBV27,TRBJ1-2,CASSLSGAGGAGYGYTF,TGTGCCAGCAGTTTAAGCGGGGCAGGGGGCGCCGGCTATGGCTACACCTTC
NA,NA,TRBV7-9,TRBJ2-1,CASRSRGNEQFF,TGTGCCAGCAGAAGTCGCGGCAATGAGCAGTTCTTC